The TCR beta chain described here comes from a study of blood T cell repertoires in COVID-19. Study background: PBMCs, B-cell-depleted T cells, or T cells were the source of the cDNA or gDNA that made up the material.

Trimming removed 5 bases at V and 5 bases at J, with 10 bases between. The CDR3 extends over 13 amino acids. Clones were read by immunoSEQ multiplex PCR, and TCRdb kept only the in-frame ones, dropping some. Of fewer than 350,000 clones listed, 85% are singletons. Ages ranged from about 18 to 89 years, with residence in around 24 US areas. Cohort assignment relied on participant-reported clinical history. It was within 2 weeks before study entry that exposed participants met a COVID-19 case. The genes are TRBV12-3 or TRBV12-4 and TRBJ1-5, with D uncertain. Sequences were obtained from PBMCs or T cells enriched from blood (not recorded which). The TCR sequence derives from a woman aged 25 to 39 who had been exposed to COVID-19. The DNA of the CDR3 is TGTGCCAGCAGTCGGGATTACTATCAGCCCCAGCATTTT. It encodes CASSRDYYQPQHF.